Below, 17 T cell receptor beta chains from the same sample are listed, as sequenced in a study of cytotoxic CD8 clonotypes in ibrutinib-treated CLL (dated by TCRdb to 2020 to 2022). Receptors were amplified or captured by the immunoSEQ multiplex PCR assay. Drawn from immuneACCESS, this table holds only the in-frame rearrangements with V and J called that TCRdb kept. Clones are partly lost; checked studies trace under half to an unresolved V gene and leave the rest unexplained. Present in this sample are more than 9,000 clones, around 68% of which were seen just once. Roughly 25% of the sample is held by the ten biggest clonotypes. Sequenced here: PBMCs, sampled before ibrutinib treatment. The receptors derive from a human donor with chronic lymphocytic leukemia.

This clone was detected once. The V gene is TRBV19, the J gene TRBJ2-3; TRBD2 matches at 9 bases. Germline-derived CDR1 and CDR2 are LNHDA and SQIVND (reference sequence). The CDR3 is 14 residues long. The V and J ends lost 6 bases and 2 bases, in that order; junction bases with no gene match: 3. The CDR3 here is CASRRGLATDTQYF. CDR3 bases: TGTGCCAGTAGAAGGGGACTAGCCACAGATACGCAGTATTTT. Based on the CDR3 plus reference TRBV19 and TRBJ2-3, the full variable domain is DGGITQSPKYLFRKEGQNVTLSCEQNLNHDAMYWYRQDPGQGLRLIYYSQIVNDFQKGDIAEGYSVSREKKESFPLTVTSAQKNPTAFYLCASRRGLATDTQYFGPGTRLTVL.

This chain joins TRBV9 and TRBJ1-5; TRBD1 matches 7 bases. CDR3 length equals 15 residues. Germline CDR1 is SGDLS and CDR2 is YYNGEE. V trimming: 3 bases; J trimming: 5 bases; junction bases outside the gene matches: 8. CDR3 bases: TGTGCCAGCAGCGAAAGGTACAGGGGTGATCAGCCCCAGCATTTT. Its protein is CASSERYRGDQPQHF.

This chain connects TRBV18 to TRBJ1-1; D is possibly TRBD1 (5 bases). Per the germline V gene, CDR1 is KGHSH and CDR2 is LQKENI. This CDR3 has 17 amino acids. V dropped 3 bases and J dropped 1 base, with 18 bases sitting between them. The CDR3 DNA is TGTGCCAGCTCACCCCTGGACCAGGGCGTAAGGAACACTGAAGCTTTCTTT. Encoded protein: CASSPLDQGVRNTEAFF.

This sequence joins TRBV11-1 and TRBJ1-2; TRBD1 aligns across 8 bases. This CDR3 contains 15 residues. With 5 bases clipped from V and 0 bases from J, the junction kept 5 bases outside the gene matches. In germline, CDR1 is SGHAT, CDR2 FQDESV (reference sequence). Here the CDR3 DNA reads TGTGCCAGCAGCCGTGGGACAGGAGCTAACTATGGCTACACCTTC. Translated, it gives CASSRGTGANYGYTF.

This clone was seen a few times. The gene calls are TRBV2 and TRBJ1-3; no definite D call. The CDR3 is made up of 13 amino acids. The germline V gene encodes CDR1 SNHLY and CDR2 FYNNEI. Trimming shortened V by 10 bases and J by 0 bases, and 10 bases separated the two germline ends. The CDR3, as DNA: TGTGCCACCGGGTTGGACTCTGGAAACACCATATATTTT. It is translated as CATGLDSGNTIYF.

The gene calls are TRBV7-8 and TRBJ2-7; 10 positions match TRBD2. There are 17 residues in the CDR3. V shed 1 base and J 0 bases; nucleotides not matched to a gene: 6. Germline V gene lookup returns CDR1 SGHVS and CDR2 FQNEAQ. The CDR3 sequence: CASSLVPPSGGSYEQYF. The CDR3 DNA sequence: TGTGCCAGCAGCTTAGTCCCCCCTAGCGGGGGCTCCTACGAGCAGTACTTC. Full variable domain (outside the CDR3, taken from reference TRBV7-8 and TRBJ2-7): GAGVSQSPRYKVAKRGQDVALRCDPISGHVSLFWYQQALGQGPEFLTYFQNEAQLDKSGLPSDRFFAERPEGSVSTLKIQRTQQEDSAVYLCASSLVPPSGGSYEQYFGPGTRLTVT.

This clone was found a few times. The J gene is TRBJ2-2, the V gene TRBV29-1; 7 bases agree with TRBD1. This CDR3 is 14 amino acids long. The germline V gene encodes CDR1 SQVTM and CDR2 ANQGSEA. V shed 6 bases, J shed 3 bases, and the junction held 7 bases outside the gene matches. The CDR3 DNA follows: TGCAGCGTCCACGAGGGGGCCCACACCGGGGAGCTGTTTTTT. Protein: CSVHEGAHTGELFF.

This sequence joins TRBV19 and TRBJ2-1; D perhaps matches TRBD2 (6 bases). This CDR3 region has 12 residues. V lost 3 bases to trimming and J lost 9 bases, with 9 bases between them. Germline-derived CDR1 and CDR2 are LNHDA and SQIVND (reference sequence). The CDR3 region has the DNA TGTGCCAGTAGTATGGGGGGTTTTGAGCAGTTCTTC. Protein sequence: CASSMGGFEQFF.

The rearrangement uses TRBV5-1 and TRBJ2-7; 12 bases map to TRBD2. The V gene end was trimmed by 0 bases and the J gene end by 7 bases; junction bases not matched to a gene: 8. Germline CDR1 SGHRS, CDR2 YFSETQ. The CDR3 contains 16 residues. The CDR3 bases are TGCGCCAGCAGCTTGGCCAGGTCTAGCGGGGGGGTTGAGCAGTACTTC. Translation: CASSLARSSGGVEQYF.

The chain links TRBV7-9 to TRBJ1-1, with D unresolved. The CDR3 has 16 residues. V shed 4 bases and J shed 1 base, with 16 bases lying between them. CDR1 and CDR2 (germline): SEHNR, FQNEAQ (reference sequence). CDR3 amino acids: CASSSGASPRNTEAFF. CDR3 nucleotide sequence: TGTGCCAGCAGCTCCGGAGCTTCCCCACGGAACACTGAAGCTTTCTTT.

J is TRBJ2-5 and V is TRBV29-1; D is possibly TRBD1 or TRBD2 (7 bases each). Germline V lookup: CDR1 SQVTM, CDR2 ANQGSEA. This CDR3 comprises 13 residues. Trimming shortened V by 4 bases and J by 4 bases, and 13 bases separated the two germline ends. Written as DNA, the CDR3 is TGCAGCGTTGCGCAGGGGGGGGGAGAGACCCAGTACTTC. Translated: CSVAQGGGETQYF.

There are a few counts of this clone. This chain connects TRBV5-1 to TRBJ2-7, with 11 bases aligning to TRBD1. Trimming cost V 3 bases and J 3 bases; bases outside gene matches: 2. CDR3 size: 14 residues. Per germline, CDR1 SGHRS and CDR2 YFSETQ. Here the CDR3 DNA reads TGCGCCAGCAGCTCCGGGACAGGGGGCTACGAGCAGTACTTC. Protein: CASSSGTGGYEQYF.

The genes are TRBV27 and TRBJ2-3, with TRBD2 as a possible D gene (6 bases). Germline CDR1 and CDR2: MNHEY and SMNVEV (reference sequence). This CDR3 comprises 15 residues. The V and J ends lost 6 bases and 2 bases respectively, with 15 bases between them. CDR3 loop: CASSTKGGFTDTQYF. The CDR3, as DNA: TGTGCCAGCAGCACAAAAGGAGGGTTCACAGATACGCAGTATTTT.

V is TRBV5-1 and J is TRBJ2-2, with 11 positions matching TRBD1. CDR1 and CDR2 from the germline V gene are SGHRS and YFSETQ. This CDR3 has 16 residues. Germline trimming cut 4 bases from V and 7 bases from J; bases unmatched to any gene: 9. For the CDR3, the DNA is TGCGCCAGCAGCACAGGACAGGGGGCGCCCAGCGGGGAGCTGTTTTTT. This sequence encodes CASSTGQGAPSGELFF.

This clone was seen a handful of times. The J gene is TRBJ2-3, the V gene TRBV5-4, with D possibly matching TRBD1 (6 bases). The CDR3 extends over 16 amino acids. Germline V gene sequence: CDR1 SGHNT, CDR2 YYREEE (reference sequence). V lost 5 bases and J lost 5, with 21 bases in between. CDR3 region: CASRGRDTGKGDTQYF. The CDR3 coding sequence is TGTGCCAGCAGGGGACGGGACACGGGAAAGGGAGATACGCAGTATTTT.

The rearrangement joins TRBV11-3 to TRBJ2-7; D is perhaps TRBD2 (5 bases). The CDR3 has 13 amino acids. Germline CDR1 reads SGHNT; CDR2 reads YENEEA. V shed 1 base and J shed 3 bases, with 7 bases lying between them. CDR3 amino acids: CASSLGAGYEQYF. The CDR3 DNA is TGTGCCAGCAGCTTAGGGGCGGGCTACGAGCAGTACTTC. Full variable domain (rest looked up from reference TRBV11-3 and TRBJ2-7): EAGVVQSPRYKIIEKKQPVAFWCNPISGHNTLYWYLQNLGQGPELLIRYENEEAVDDSQLPKDRFSAERLKGVDSTLKIQPAELGDSAVYLCASSLGAGYEQYFGPGTRLTVT.

The rearrangement links TRBV7-6 to TRBJ2-3; 7 bases align to TRBD1. J gave up 2 bases and V 5 bases, and 7 bases lay outside the gene matches. CDR3 length equals 15 residues. CDR1 and CDR2 from the germline V gene are SGHVS and FNYEAQ. In nucleotides, the CDR3 is TGTGCCAGCAGCCCATACAGGGGCGACACAGATACGCAGTATTTT. Amino acids: CASSPYRGDTDTQYF.